These 15 T cell receptor beta chains originate from one sample sequenced in a study of shared clonotypes between healthy human individuals. Libraries were prepared by immunoSEQ multiplex PCR; TCRdb keeps only in-frame clonotypes and omits some of them. This sample carries tens of thousands of clones, 62% of them seen once, and the ten largest clones take roughly half. Sequences were obtained from memory CD8+ T cells sorted from blood. Subset defined: CD45RO+ cells pooled with CCR7-negative TemRA cells. The receptor set was obtained from a young man in good health.

This clone is classed as large. The chain employs TRBV7-2 and TRBJ2-1, with D possibly TRBD2 on 6 matching bases. The V end lost 2 bases, the J end lost 4 bases, and 21 bases lay between the germline ends. This CDR3 contains 18 residues. In germline, CDR1 is SGHTA, CDR2 FQGNSA. The CDR3 protein is CASSLSALAGWSYNEQFF. CDR3 nucleotides: TGTGCCAGCAGCTTATCCGCTCTGGCGGGATGGTCGTACAATGAGCAGTTCTTC.

This clone has just one count. The V and J genes are TRBV27 and TRBJ2-2; D might be TRBD1 (6 bases). CDR1 is MNHEY and CDR2 is SMNVEV in the germline V gene (reference sequence). Trimming pared 4 bases from V and 7 bases from J, leaving 10 bases between. The length of the CDR3 is 13 residues. CDR3 amino acids: CASSWQGNGELFF. In DNA, the CDR3 is TGTGCCAGCAGTTGGCAGGGGAACGGGGAGCTGTTTTTT.

Only one count was recorded for this clone. The chain recombines TRBV7-2 with TRBJ2-1; TRBD1 is a possible D gene (6 bases). The CDR3 spans 15 residues. CDR1 and CDR2 from the germline V gene are SGHTA and FQGNSA. Trimming shortened V by 2 bases and J by 7 bases, and 15 bases separated the two germline ends. CDR3 coding DNA: TGTGCCAGCAGCTTACATTCAACAGGGCAGAATGAGCAGTTCTTC. This sequence encodes CASSLHSTGQNEQFF. Drawing the rest from reference TRBV7-2 and TRBJ2-1, the complete variable domain is GAGVSQSPSNKVTEKGKDVELRCDPISGHTALYWYRQSLGQGLEFLIYFQGNSAPDKSGLPSDRFSAERTGGSVSTLTIQRTQQEDSAVYLCASSLHSTGQNEQFFGPGTRLTVL.

The chain employs TRBV11-2 and TRBJ2-3; the D gene is possibly TRBD1 (6 bases). This CDR3 spans 16 amino acids. V dropped 2 bases and J dropped 0 bases, with 12 bases sitting between them. Germline loops: CDR1 SGHAT, CDR2 FQNNGV. The CDR3 DNA reads as TGTGCCAGCAGCTTAAGGACAGAGCCTAGCACAGATACGCAGTATTTT. Translated, it gives CASSLRTEPSTDTQYF.

This chain joins TRBV5-1 and TRBJ2-5; D is perhaps TRBD2 (6 bases). CDR3 size: 16 residues. V was clipped by 1 base and J by 1 base, with 14 bases between them. Germline lookup yields CDR1 SGHRS and CDR2 YFSETQ. The CDR3 here is CASSLLGGGAQETQYF. The DNA of the CDR3 is TGCGCCAGCAGCTTGTTGGGAGGAGGAGCCCAAGAGACCCAGTACTTC.

The chain is built from TRBV2 and TRBJ2-1; no definite D call. The germline V and J ends were trimmed by 8 bases and 8 bases, with 10 bases remaining between them. CDR3 size: 11 residues. Germline V gene data show CDR1 as SNHLY and CDR2 as FYNNEI. CDR3 in DNA: TGTGCCAGCCTCATTTCACATGAGCAGTTCTTC. Its protein is CASLISHEQFF.

This rearrangement joins TRBV27 to TRBJ2-3; D tentatively reads TRBD1 or TRBD2 (5 bases each). Between the trimmed V and J ends, which lost 6 bases and 6 bases, there was a span of 16 bases. The CDR3 has 14 residues. The germline V gene encodes CDR1 MNHEY and CDR2 SMNVEV (reference sequence). CDR3 protein: CASSPPRGLDTQYF. CDR3 nucleotide sequence: TGTGCCAGCAGCCCCCCGAGGGGCTTGGATACGCAGTATTTT.

The chain has TRBV7-9 and TRBJ2-3, with no clear D. Germline V lookup: CDR1 SEHNR, CDR2 FQNEAQ (reference sequence). The CDR3 length is 13 residues. V was clipped by 7 bases and J by 2 bases, with 10 bases between them. For the CDR3, the DNA is TGTGCCAGCACTCCCGCGCCCACAGATACGCAGTATTTT. Translation: CASTPAPTDTQYF.

This clone occurred a few times. The chain couples TRBV11-2 to TRBJ2-7, with D perhaps TRBD1 (7 bases). Germline V CDR1 and CDR2: SGHAT, FQNNGV. V was clipped by 1 base and J by 3 bases, with 13 bases between them. The CDR3 is made up of 15 amino acids. The DNA of the CDR3 is TGTGCCAGCAGCTTAGCAGGGGGACTTTACTACGAGCAGTACTTC. Its protein is CASSLAGGLYYEQYF.

The V gene is TRBV13, the J gene TRBJ2-7; a weak D match, TRBD1 (6 bases). There are 15 residues in the CDR3. CDR1 and CDR2 from the germline V gene are PRHDT and FYEKMQ (reference sequence). Trimming removed 5 bases from V and 2 bases from J, with 16 bases in between. Here the CDR3 reads CASSRRTASAYEQYF. In DNA, the CDR3 is TGTGCCAGCAGCCGAAGGACAGCCAGTGCCTACGAGCAGTACTTC. The complete variable domain, with remaining parts taken from reference TRBV13 and TRBJ2-7, reads AAGVIQSPRHLIKEKRETATLKCYPIPRHDTVYWYQQGPGQDPQFLISFYEKMQSDKGSIPDRFSAQQFSDYHSELNMSSLELGDSALYFCASSRRTASAYEQYFGPGTRLTVT.

The chain is built from TRBV7-8 and TRBJ1-1; unclear D gene. The ends were cut back, 1 base at V and 8 bases at J, with 8 bases in the middle. Germline V gene data show CDR1 as SGHVS and CDR2 as FQNEAQ. This CDR3 has 12 residues. CDR3 bases: TGTGCCAGCAGCTTAGTTGGGAGGGAAGCTTTCTTT. As protein: CASSLVGREAFF.

This clone was seen ten or more times. The J gene is TRBJ1-5, the V gene TRBV28; tentative D call: TRBD1 (6 bases). The V gene lost 5 bases and the J gene lost 2 bases, with 22 bases spanning the gap. The CDR3 totals 18 residues. Germline CDR1 and CDR2: MDHEN and SYDVKM. CDR3 coding DNA: TGTGCCAGCAGTGGGGGGCAGTACCCAAGGGATCGCAATCAGCCCCAGCATTTT. It translates to CASSGGQYPRDRNQPQHF.

This clone was recorded only once. This chain connects TRBV6-6 to TRBJ1-1; possibly TRBD1 for D (6 bases). The CDR3 length is 13 residues. Germline CDR1 MNHNY, CDR2 SVGAGI (reference sequence). Trimming removed 1 base from V and 7 bases from J, with 10 bases in between. This CDR3 reads CASSYYGGGEAFF. The CDR3 bases are TGTGCCAGCAGTTACTATGGAGGGGGTGAAGCTTTCTTT.

V usage is TRBV29-1 and J usage is TRBJ2-7; D assignment may be TRBD1 or TRBD2 (5 bases each). Trimming removed 7 bases from V and 0 bases from J, with 13 bases in between. Germline lookup yields CDR1 SQVTM and CDR2 ANQGSEA. This CDR3 spans 13 amino acids. The CDR3 nucleotides read TGCAGCGCCGGGACCGAAGACTCCTACGAGCAGTACTTC. Its protein is CSAGTEDSYEQYF.

The rearrangement joins TRBV28 to TRBJ1-2; D perhaps matches TRBD1 (6 bases). The germline V gene has CDR1 MDHEN and CDR2 SYDVKM. The CDR3 covers 14 residues. Trimming pared 7 bases from V and 7 bases from J, leaving 19 bases between. CDR3 amino acids: CASNARGNRAGYTF. CDR3 sequence (DNA): TGTGCCAGCAACGCCAGGGGCAATAGGGCTGGCTACACCTTC.